This T cell receptor (beta chain) was profiled in a study of CD8 T cells in ankylosing spondylitis. TCRdb recomputed calls from the 5' RACE reads with MiXCR, one row per CDR3 protein. Seen here are over 600,000 distinct CDR3 sequences, 15% to 20% observed once, and the top ten hold under 20%. Study-wide points: Several highly homologous variants made up a TCR beta motif, and this motif appeared characteristic of ankylosing spondylitis blood. Enrichment of disease-linked clones was reportedly significant in matched ankylosing spondylitis synovial fluid.

This CDR3 spans 19 amino acids. In germline, CDR1 is MNHEY, CDR2 SMNVEV (reference sequence). After removal of 5 bases from V and 4 bases from J, the junction contained 18 bases not matched to a gene. In its sample, this clonotype was seen a few times. What it binds is unknown. The origin of this receptor is a male donor with ankylosing spondylitis. This chain connects TRBV27 to TRBJ1-4, with TRBD1 matching 8 bases. What was sequenced was blood, either unsorted or a sorted T cell fraction (not recorded which). The CDR3 region has the DNA TGTGCCAGCAGTGCCCCCGGGACAGGATCACGGGGGGGTAATGAAAAACTGTTTTTT. Amino acids: CASSAPGTGSRGGNEKLFF.